This TCR beta chain derives from a study of T cells in Graves' hyperthyroidism and ophthalmopathy. Study-wide findings and caveats: Most clonotypes expanded in thyroid above 0.001 were likewise present in blood.

Amplification yielded TCR beta CDR3 regions, with RNA transcripts as the source. During a first-round RT-PCR of the TCR CDR3, the HTBI primer set was used. TCRdb ran MiXCR on the multiplex PCR reads and lists one entry per CDR3 protein. The sample lists hundreds of thousands of distinct CDR3 sequences, 16% occurring once. For the diagnoses, clinical symptoms, serum thyroxine and TRAb, thyroid ultrasound and orbital computed tomography were used. The PBMCs had their origin in more than 9.5 ml of fresh peripheral blood. In the case of this clonotype: Its antigen is still unknown.

In germline, CDR1 is DFQATT, CDR2 SNEGSKA (reference sequence). The CDR3 consists of 14 residues. With V trimmed by 4 bases and J by 5 bases, 6 bases remained unmatched. The sequencing input was blood. The clonotype comes from a woman between 25 and 40 years old with Graves' hyperthyroidism. The chain couples TRBV20-1 to TRBJ2-7; 12 bases fit TRBD2. The CDR3 DNA follows: TGCAGTGCTATCAGACTAGCGGGAGTCAACGAGCAGTACTTC. It specifies CSAIRLAGVNEQYF.